Each of the 8 T cell receptor beta chains below was sequenced from the same sample in a study of T cells after yellow fever vaccination. Each CDR3 protein gets one entry after TCRdb re-called the 5' RACE reads with MiXCR. Among around 600,000 distinct CDR3 sequences listed, roughly an eighth were seen once. Specimen: PBMCs, collected on the day of the yellow fever booster vaccination. All receptors derive from a man aged 30-40 years who received the YFV17D yellow fever vaccine.

This clonotype was observed a few times. The chain links TRBV6-1 to TRBJ2-7; 8 bases agree with TRBD1. CDR3 length equals 12 residues. V dropped 4 bases and J dropped 5; count of bases not matched to a gene: 1. Germline CDR1 and CDR2: MNHNS and SASEGT. CDR3 in DNA: TGTGCCAGCAGTGCCAGGGGGCACGAGCAGTACTTC. Protein product: CASSARGHEQYF.

This clonotype was seen more than once but under ten times. The chain has TRBV19 and TRBJ2-1, with 11 nucleotides matching TRBD1. The CDR3 sequence is 15 residues long. J was trimmed by 5 bases and V by 5 bases; bases with no gene match: 5. Germline assignment: CDR1 LNHDA and CDR2 SQIVND (reference sequence). The CDR3, as DNA: TGTGCCAGTAGTTACCGGGACAGGGGGAACAATGAGCAGTTCTTC. Translating gives CASSYRDRGNNEQFF.

The V gene is TRBV19, the J gene TRBJ2-1; 8 nucleotides line up with TRBD2. Germline V lookup: CDR1 LNHDA, CDR2 SQIVND (reference sequence). The CDR3 consists of 15 residues. The V segment lost 2 bases and the J segment 8 bases; nucleotides outside the gene matches: 8. The CDR3 DNA sequence: TGTGCCAGTAGTATACGGGGGGGAAGGAAGGATGAGCAGTTCTTC. Residues: CASSIRGGRKDEQFF.

This clonotype was seen a handful of times. The V gene is TRBV20-1, the J gene TRBJ2-3; D gene uncertain. In germline, CDR1 is DFQATT, CDR2 SNEGSKA (reference sequence). This CDR3 comprises 14 residues. V lost 2 bases and J lost 0, with 9 bases in between. The CDR3 nucleotides are TGCAGTGCTAGAAAACTTTTTAGCACAGATACGCAGTATTTT. Translating it yields CSARKLFSTDTQYF.

The chain has TRBV20-1 and TRBJ2-5; 9 bases line up with TRBD2. The germline gives CDR1 DFQATT, CDR2 SNEGSKA (reference sequence). V dropped 6 bases and J dropped 2; count of bases not matched to a gene: 13. The CDR3 extends over 16 amino acids. CDR3 loop: CSATSGLAGIQETQYF. The CDR3 coding sequence is TGCAGTGCCACCTCCGGGCTAGCGGGGATTCAAGAGACCCAGTACTTC.

The rearrangement links TRBV5-1 to TRBJ2-3, with D tentatively TRBD2 (5 bases). V lost 1 base, J lost 0 bases, and 9 bases lay in between. This CDR3 has 15 residues. Per the germline V gene, CDR1 is SGHRS and CDR2 is YFSETQ. CDR3 residues: CASSLFSDSTDTQYF. Here the CDR3 DNA reads TGCGCCAGCAGCTTGTTTAGCGATAGCACAGATACGCAGTATTTT.

This clonotype showed up many times. The V gene is TRBV5-1, the J gene TRBJ2-1; 10 nucleotides align to TRBD2. CDR1 is SGHRS, CDR2 YFSETQ, per germline. The CDR3 consists of 15 residues. Germline trimming cut 7 bases from V and 4 bases from J; bases unmatched to any gene: 8. The CDR3 spells CASSGGLADYNEQFF. The CDR3, as DNA: TGCGCCAGCTCAGGAGGACTAGCGGATTACAATGAGCAGTTCTTC.

The CDR3 loop is CASSVELGYEQYF. The CDR3 DNA reads as TGTGCCAGCAGTGTGGAGCTGGGGTACGAGCAGTACTTC. This chain connects TRBV6-6 to TRBJ2-7; D gene unclear. The germline V gene has CDR1 MNHNY and CDR2 SVGAGI (reference sequence). CDR3 length: 13 residues. V was cut by 5 bases and J by 4 bases, with 12 bases left in between.